The clone carrying this TCR beta chain showed up just once. TCRdb keeps only in-frame clones here, not all; method: immunoSEQ multiplex PCR. Of under 20,000 clones in the sample, around 83% were seen once. This sample was included in a study of sequential checkpoint blockade in melanoma. In the study overall: Patients were randomized 1:1 to nivolumab-then-ipilimumab or ipilimumab-then-nivolumab first-line.

Regarding treatment: randomized to nivolumab then ipilimumab (arm A) or the reverse (arm B). DNA-damaging chemotherapy had not been given to any patient beforehand. Sorted cells were live CD3+CD8+, lacking CD19 and CD56, from PBMCs. Sequenced material: CD8+ T cells sorted from blood (inferred from file names), taken from a patient given nivolumab and ipilimumab in sequence. This clonotype originated in a human donor with melanoma.

The DNA of the CDR3 is TGTGCCAGCAGTTTTGAGTGGGAGAGCTCTGGGGCCAACGTCCTGACTTTC. Encoded protein: CASSFEWESSGANVLTF. The V and J genes are TRBV28 and TRBJ2-6; perhaps TRBD2 as D (5 bases). The CDR3 runs to 17 residues. CDR1 is MDHEN, CDR2 SYDVKM, per germline. V was pared by 3 bases and J by 0 bases, with 12 bases between.